The 32 T cell receptor beta chains below come from one sample, sequenced in a study of cytomegalovirus exposure and HLA in healthy donors. Produced via immunoSEQ multiplex PCR; TCRdb's table is partial and in-frame only. The sample shows 120,000 to 150,000 clones, just under 85% of them seen only once. Sequencing used PBMCs. All receptors come from a woman aged 25-40 years in good health and CMV-seronegative.

This chain uses TRBV9 with TRBJ2-7; 10 bases match TRBD1. Germline loops: CDR1 SGDLS, CDR2 YYNGEE. The trim removed 4 bases at V and 4 bases at J, leaving 14 bases unmatched. The CDR3 runs 17 residues. CDR3 in amino acids: CASSSPAGTGDRYEQYF. CDR3 coding DNA: TGTGCCAGCAGCTCACCGGCCGGGACAGGGGACCGGTACGAGCAGTACTTC.

About this clone: A junction end diverges from the germline sequence, so it may reflect a read error. V usage is TRBV7-7 and J usage is TRBJ1-6; 8 positions match TRBD1. Germline V gene lookup returns CDR1 SSHAT and CDR2 FNYEAQ (reference sequence). CDR3 length equals 16 residues. CDR3 amino acids: CASSHNRGGSNSPLHF. In DNA form, the CDR3 reads TGTGCTAGCAGCCATAACAGGGGGGGATCGAATTCACCCCTCCACTTT. The full variable domain, rest sourced from reference TRBV7-7 and TRBJ1-6, is GAGVSQSPRYKVTKRGQDVTLRCDPISSHATLYWYQQALGQGPEFLTYFNYEAQPDKSGLPSDRFSAERPEGSISTLTIQRTEQRDSAMYRCASSHNRGGSNSPLHFGNGTRLTVT.

The genes are TRBV30 and TRBJ1-1, with no clear D. Germline CDR1 reads GTSNPN; CDR2 reads SVGIG (reference sequence). The CDR3 spans 13 residues. Trimming removed 2 bases at V and 2 bases at J, with 9 bases between. The CDR3 sequence is CAWSKQINTEAFF. The CDR3 DNA follows: TGTGCCTGGAGTAAACAGATAAACACTGAAGCTTTCTTT.

This chain links TRBV18 with TRBJ2-2, with TRBD2 as a possible D gene (5 bases). Trimming removed 6 bases at V and 3 bases at J, with 11 bases between. CDR1 and CDR2 from the germline V gene are KGHSH and LQKENI. This CDR3 is built from 14 residues. CDR3 loop: CASSRGPDTGELFF. The CDR3 DNA sequence: TGTGCCAGCTCCCGAGGGCCGGACACCGGGGAGCTGTTTTTT. Complete variable domain (other parts from reference TRBV18 and TRBJ2-2): NAGVMQNPRHLVRRRGQEARLRCSPMKGHSHVYWYRQLPEEGLKFMVYLQKENIIDESGMPKERFSAEFPKEGPSILRIQQVVRGDSAAYFCASSRGPDTGELFFGEGSRLTVL.

The chain recombines TRBV2 with TRBJ2-5; TRBD1 aligns across 8 bases. J lost 1 base, V lost 9 bases, and 7 bases had no gene match. Per the germline V gene, CDR1 is SNHLY and CDR2 is FYNNEI. The CDR3 is made up of 14 amino acids. DNA for the CDR3: TGTGCCAGTCGACAGGGGATTTTCCAAGAGACCCAGTACTTC. Residues: CASRQGIFQETQYF.

The V and J genes are TRBV2 and TRBJ2-3; 8 bases fit TRBD2. The CDR3 loop spans 15 amino acids. V shed 7 bases and J 2 bases; nucleotides not matched to a gene: 8. CDR1 is SNHLY, CDR2 FYNNEI, per germline. For the CDR3, the DNA is TGTGCCAGCATCCAGACTAGCGCTCCCACAGATACGCAGTATTTT. Amino acids: CASIQTSAPTDTQYF.

This chain uses TRBV7-9 with TRBJ1-1; TRBD1 matches 8 bases. In germline, CDR1 is SEHNR, CDR2 FQNEAQ (reference sequence). The trim removed 1 base at V and 4 bases at J, leaving 11 bases unmatched. This CDR3 spans 17 amino acids. CDR3 protein: CASSLGAAGGLPTEAFF. As DNA, the CDR3 is TGTGCCAGCAGCTTAGGGGCGGCAGGGGGCCTCCCCACTGAAGCTTTCTTT.

V gene TRBV18 combines with J gene TRBJ1-3, with no clear D. Trimming took off 2 bases at V and 0 bases at J, with 11 bases between the two ends. Germline V gene sequence: CDR1 KGHSH, CDR2 LQKENI. The CDR3 covers 16 residues. The CDR3 spells CASSPVARRSGNTIYF. As DNA, the CDR3 is TGTGCCAGCTCACCAGTGGCCAGGCGCTCTGGAAACACCATATATTTT.

The V gene is TRBV9, the J gene TRBJ1-2; TRBD1 agrees at 7 bases. This CDR3 is 13 amino acids long. Germline values: CDR1 SGDLS, CDR2 YYNGEE. The J segment lost 6 bases and the V segment lost 4 bases, leaving 6 bases of the junction unmatched. DNA for the CDR3: TGTGCCAGCAGCCGGGACAGTATAGATGGCTACACCTTC. Translation: CASSRDSIDGYTF.

The chain recombines TRBV9 with TRBJ1-4, with D tentatively TRBD1 (5 bases). CDR1 and CDR2 (germline): SGDLS, YYNGEE. The CDR3 runs 16 residues. Trimming shortened V by 4 bases and J by 0 bases, and 13 bases separated the two germline ends. In DNA form, the CDR3 reads TGTGCCAGCAGCCTCCAGGGTCGTGCAACTAATGAAAAACTGTTTTTT. Translation gives CASSLQGRATNEKLFF.

The chain is built from TRBV7-3 and TRBJ2-7; possible D gene TRBD2, 7 bases. The CDR3 is made up of 15 amino acids. Trimming stripped 2 bases from V and 3 bases from J, with 14 bases between. Germline V lookup: CDR1 SGHTA, CDR2 FQGTGA. The CDR3 nucleotides read TGTGCCAGCAGCTTAGACGGGGGGCCTAACTACGAGCAGTACTTC. Protein: CASSLDGGPNYEQYF. Looking up the rest from reference TRBV7-3 and TRBJ2-7 gives the full variable domain: GAGVSQTPSNKVTEKGKYVELRCDPISGHTALYWYRQSLGQGPEFLIYFQGTGAADDSGLPNDRFFAVRPEGSVSTLKIQRTERGDSAVYLCASSLDGGPNYEQYFGPGTRLTVT.

The chain couples TRBV11-2 to TRBJ2-5, with TRBD1 matching 7 bases. The length of the CDR3 is 16 residues. CDR1 is SGHAT and CDR2 is FQNNGV in the germline V gene. V dropped 5 bases and J dropped 5; count of bases not matched to a gene: 14. The CDR3 DNA sequence: TGTGCCAGCAGCACGCTAAGGGGGCCCCATGGGGAGACCCAGTACTTC. Its translation: CASSTLRGPHGETQYF.

With regard to this clone: One junction end does not reproduce the germline sequence, and a read error may be involved. The chain links TRBV29-1 to TRBJ1-4; possibly TRBD1 for D (6 bases). This CDR3 is built from 12 residues. Germline V gives CDR1 SQVTM, CDR2 ANQGSEA. The CDR3 reads CSVGEDRPSRVF. CDR3 in DNA: TGCAGCGTTGGAGAGGACAGACCGAGTCGGGTTTTT.

The J gene is TRBJ2-7, the V gene TRBV5-1, with 9 nucleotides matching TRBD1. Germline CDR1 SGHRS, CDR2 YFSETQ. The CDR3 consists of 20 residues. Trimming took 0 bases from V and 3 from J; bases not matched to a gene: 19. The CDR3 nucleotides read TGCGCCAGCAGCTTGGAGACCTACAGGGGGCGCCACAGTTGGGGCTACGAGCAGTACTTC. Protein: CASSLETYRGRHSWGYEQYF.

CDR3 sequence reads: CASSESGVGRGYITEAFF. CDR3 nucleotide sequence: TGCGCCAGCAGTGAGTCGGGCGTCGGCAGGGGTTATATCACTGAAGCTTTCTTT. The V gene is TRBV10-1, the J gene TRBJ1-1; TRBD1 is a possible D gene (6 bases). This CDR3 is built from 18 residues. V lost 0 bases and J lost 4, with 21 bases in between. Germline CDR1 and CDR2: WNHNN and SYGVQD (reference sequence).

V and J are TRBV19 and TRBJ2-4, with 8 bases that match TRBD2. The junction had 6 bases not matched to a gene; V was cut back by 8 bases and J by 3 bases. The length of the CDR3 is 14 residues. The germline gives CDR1 LNHDA, CDR2 SQIVND (reference sequence). The CDR3 here is CASVAGWGKNIQYF. In nucleotides, the CDR3 is TGTGCCAGTGTAGCGGGGTGGGGCAAAAACATTCAGTACTTC.

V usage is TRBV7-9 and J usage is TRBJ2-7; D perhaps matches TRBD1 (5 bases). The CDR3 runs to 14 residues. Trimming took off 4 bases at V and 6 bases at J, with 16 bases between the two ends. Per the germline V gene, CDR1 is SEHNR and CDR2 is FQNEAQ (reference sequence). The DNA for the CDR3 is TGTGCCAGCAGCTGGCTACCTCAGGGCGGCGAGCAGTACTTC. Translation: CASSWLPQGGEQYF.

This chain joins TRBV18 and TRBJ1-4; 7 bases fit TRBD1. CDR3 length equals 15 residues. Trimming at V came to 1 base and at J to 3 bases, leaving 2 bases not matched to a gene. Germline V lookup: CDR1 KGHSH, CDR2 LQKENI. CDR3 loop: CASSPRQGSNEKLFF. The CDR3 nucleotides are TGTGCCAGCTCACCACGACAGGGATCTAATGAAAAACTGTTTTTT.

The chain joins TRBV6-5 to TRBJ1-2; weak D call: TRBD1 (5 bases). The length of the CDR3 is 13 residues. Trimming took 4 bases from V and 8 from J, leaving 14 bases between them. Germline CDR1 reads MNHEY; CDR2 reads SVGAGI. The CDR3 protein is CASSLRSGKGYTF. The CDR3 coding sequence is TGTGCCAGCAGTTTACGTTCAGGGAAGGGCTACACCTTC.

This clone has only one observation. The chain joins TRBV5-4 to TRBJ2-1, with 11 bases that match TRBD2. The V gene's germline CDR1 is SGHNT and CDR2 YYREEE (reference sequence). The CDR3 runs to 16 residues. Trimming took 0 bases from V and 10 from J; bases not matched to a gene: 9. This CDR3 reads CASSLALAGGLREQFF. CDR3 nucleotides: TGTGCCAGCAGCTTGGCCTTAGCGGGGGGGCTTCGGGAGCAGTTCTTC. The variable domain in full, completed from reference TRBV5-4 and TRBJ2-1, reads ETGVTQSPTHLIKTRGQQVTLRCSSQSGHNTVSWYQQALGQGPQFIFQYYREEENGRGNFPPRFSGLQFPNYSSELNVNALELDDSALYLCASSLALAGGLREQFFGPGTRLTVL.

The DNA of the CDR3 is TGTGCCAGTAGTAATCTCCAAGAGACCCAGTACTTC. It yields the protein CASSNLQETQYF. J is TRBJ2-5 and V is TRBV19; D is uncertain. Germline assignment: CDR1 LNHDA and CDR2 SQIVND (reference sequence). This CDR3 region has 12 residues. The V end lost 4 bases, the J end lost 1 base, and 4 bases lay between the germline ends.

The CDR3 reads CASKRTGGNYGYTF. Written as DNA, the CDR3 is TGTGCCAGCAAGCGGACAGGGGGAAACTATGGCTACACCTTC. This chain joins TRBV6-1 and TRBJ1-2; 10 bases align to TRBD1. Trimming removed 7 bases from V and 2 bases from J; junction bases left unmatched: 4. Germline V gene lookup returns CDR1 MNHNS and CDR2 SASEGT. The CDR3 extends over 14 amino acids.

This rearrangement joins TRBV6-6 to TRBJ1-4, with D unclear. The germline gives CDR1 MNHNY, CDR2 SVGAGI (reference sequence). With 3 bases removed from V and 4 bases from J, the gap between germline ends came to 3 bases. The CDR3 spans 12 residues. Written as DNA, the CDR3 is TGTGCCAGCAGTTATAGTAATGAAAAACTGTTTTTT. This encodes CASSYSNEKLFF.

The V call is TRBV7-6, the J call TRBJ1-1, with a tentative D call TRBD1 (6 bases). The ends were cut back, 6 bases at V and 6 bases at J, with 14 bases in the middle. The CDR3 has 13 residues. Germline V gene data show CDR1 as SGHVS and CDR2 as FNYEAQ. The CDR3 reads CASSTFGGAEAFF. For the CDR3, the DNA is TGTGCCAGCAGTACTTTTGGGGGCGCTGAAGCTTTCTTT.

This chain joins TRBV28 and TRBJ1-6; 7 nucleotides align to TRBD1. The germline CDR1 and CDR2 sequences are MDHEN and SYDVKM. This CDR3 is 13 amino acids long. J was trimmed by 9 bases and V by 4 bases; bases with no gene match: 3. CDR3 sequence (DNA): TGTGCCAGCAGTTACAGGGGACCTTCACCCCTCCACTTT. Encoded protein: CASSYRGPSPLHF.

The chain combines TRBV6-1 with TRBJ1-1; 7 bases map to TRBD1. CDR1 and CDR2 from the germline V gene are MNHNS and SASEGT. The length of the CDR3 is 13 residues. V was clipped by 2 bases and J by 7 bases; unmatched bases: 4. The CDR3 protein is CASSEHRDSEAFF. CDR3 nucleotides: TGTGCCAGCAGTGAACATCGGGACAGTGAAGCTTTCTTT.

The rearrangement joins TRBV11-3 to TRBJ1-2; D may be TRBD1 (6 bases). Between the trimmed V and J ends, which lost 5 bases and 0 bases, there was a span of 10 bases. Germline lookup yields CDR1 SGHNT and CDR2 YENEEA. There are 14 residues in the CDR3. The CDR3 sequence: CASSPDRANYGYTF. Written as DNA, the CDR3 is TGTGCCAGCAGCCCGGACAGAGCTAACTATGGCTACACCTTC. Full variable domain (remainder filled in from reference TRBV11-3 and TRBJ1-2): EAGVVQSPRYKIIEKKQPVAFWCNPISGHNTLYWYLQNLGQGPELLIRYENEEAVDDSQLPKDRFSAERLKGVDSTLKIQPAELGDSAVYLCASSPDRANYGYTFGSGTRLTVV.

V and J are TRBV5-6 and TRBJ2-1; TRBD2 aligns across 9 bases. The V gene end was trimmed by 0 bases and the J gene end by 8 bases; junction bases not matched to a gene: 6. The germline gives CDR1 SGHDT, CDR2 YYEEEE. CDR3 length equals 15 residues. CDR3 region: CASSLALAGWDEQFF. Written as DNA, the CDR3 is TGTGCCAGCAGCTTGGCTCTAGCGGGGTGGGATGAGCAGTTCTTC.

The chain uses TRBV7-2 and TRBJ2-3; D is possibly TRBD2 (6 bases). The CDR3 sequence is 17 residues long. The V gene lost 5 bases and the J gene lost 1 base, with 19 bases spanning the gap. CDR1 and CDR2 (germline): SGHTA, FQGNSA. The CDR3 loop reads CASSRGVYSVRTDTQYF. CDR3 bases: TGTGCCAGCAGCCGCGGGGTTTACTCGGTCCGCACAGATACGCAGTATTTT.

The chain has TRBV4-2 and TRBJ2-7; possible D gene TRBD1, 6 bases. Germline-derived CDR1 and CDR2 are LGHNA and YNFKEQ. Trimming left V 3 bases short and J 2 bases short, with 20 bases between. This CDR3 is built from 17 residues. For the CDR3, the DNA is TGTGCCAGCAGCCACGTCACTACCGGGACAAGAGCCTACGAGCAGTACTTC. Translation gives CASSHVTTGTRAYEQYF.

The chain couples TRBV9 to TRBJ2-3; D possibly corresponds to TRBD2 (7 bases). The germline V gene encodes CDR1 SGDLS and CDR2 YYNGEE. This CDR3 comprises 19 residues. Between the trimmed V and J ends, which lost 0 bases and 3 bases, there was a span of 23 bases. CDR3 nucleotides: TGTGCCAGCAGCGTAGCTACGGGCTACGGGGGGCTTTGGACAGATACGCAGTATTTT. It encodes CASSVATGYGGLWTDTQYF.

The V and J genes are TRBV7-2 and TRBJ2-3; weak D call: TRBD2 (5 bases). The germline gives CDR1 SGHTA, CDR2 FQGNSA. Trimming stripped 5 bases from V and 4 bases from J, with 13 bases between. This CDR3 region has 14 residues. The CDR3 reads CASSPRADSDTQYF. As DNA, the CDR3 is TGTGCCAGCAGCCCCCGAGCGGATTCAGATACGCAGTATTTT.